A single sample is the source of the 18 T cell receptor beta chains below, sequenced in a study of identical twins. Each CDR3 protein gets one entry after TCRdb re-called the 5' RACE reads with MiXCR. The repertoire consists of around 500,000 distinct CDR3 sequences, with 12% to 15% occurring once and the leading ten covering 0.5% to 0.65%. These same data were also listed under a study on yellow fever vaccine responses in identical twins.

Sequenced input: CD4+ T cells sorted from blood. The receptors stem from a young woman in good health.

This clonotype was counted a few times. The chain is built from TRBV4-1 and TRBJ2-2; TRBD2 is a possible D gene (5 bases). V lost 3 bases, J lost 8 bases, and 13 bases lay in between. CDR1 is MGHRA, CDR2 YSYEKL, per germline. The CDR3 runs 14 residues. The CDR3 loop reads CASSQSPREGELFF. CDR3 nucleotide sequence: TGCGCCAGCAGCCAGTCCCCTCGGGAAGGGGAGCTGTTTTTT.

This chain joins TRBV5-1 and TRBJ2-7; TRBD1 matches 11 bases. The V gene end was trimmed by 3 bases and the J gene end by 9 bases; junction bases not matched to a gene: 14. Germline-derived CDR1 and CDR2 are SGHRS and YFSETQ. The length of the CDR3 is 16 residues. As DNA, the CDR3 is TGCGCCAGCAGCTCTTCTGGGACAGGGGGATCGGGGGTGCAGTACTTC. Residues: CASSSSGTGGSGVQYF.

This clonotype was seen only a few times. The V call is TRBV28, the J call TRBJ2-7; unclear D gene. The CDR3 loop spans 12 amino acids. V was cut by 6 bases and J by 3 bases, with 9 bases left in between. Germline CDR1 reads MDHEN; CDR2 reads SYDVKM. The DNA of the CDR3 is TGTGCCAGCAGCAACGTATACTACGAGCAGTACTTC. Its protein product is CASSNVYYEQYF.

This clonotype was counted between two and nine times. The rearrangement links TRBV7-6 to TRBJ2-7; D is unresolved. The CDR3 totals 13 residues. The V end lost 3 bases, the J end lost 1 base, and 7 bases lay between the germline ends. Germline lookup yields CDR1 SGHVS and CDR2 FNYEAQ. The CDR3 DNA is TGTGCCAGCAGCTTCTACGGATCCTACGAGCAGTACTTC. It translates to CASSFYGSYEQYF.

The chain is built from TRBV28 and TRBJ2-3; 11 nucleotides match TRBD1. Germline CDR1 and CDR2: MDHEN and SYDVKM. There are 12 residues in the CDR3. V shed 8 bases and J 5 bases; nucleotides not matched to a gene: 0. The CDR3 DNA sequence: TGTGCCAGCGGGACAGGGGGAGATACGCAGTATTTT. It encodes CASGTGGDTQYF. Variable domain in full (rest from reference TRBV28 and TRBJ2-3): DVKVTQSSRYLVKRTGEKVFLECVQDMDHENMFWYRQDPGLGLRLIYFSYDVKMKEKGDIPEGYSVSREKKERFSLILESASTNQTSMYLCASGTGGDTQYFGPGTRLTVL.

This clonotype has a handful of counts. J is TRBJ2-6 and V is TRBV25-1; tentatively, D is TRBD1 or TRBD2 (5 bases each). This CDR3 spans 14 amino acids. Germline lookup yields CDR1 MGHDK and CDR2 SYGVNS. Between the trimmed V and J ends, which lost 3 bases and 2 bases, there was a span of 5 bases. As DNA, the CDR3 is TGTGCCAGCAGTGAGGGGGCTGGGGCCAACGTCCTGACTTTC. Translation gives CASSEGAGANVLTF.

The chain is built from TRBV9 and TRBJ2-3; D ambiguous. The CDR3 loop spans 12 amino acids. V was pared by 1 base and J by 5 bases, with 5 bases between. Germline V gene data show CDR1 as SGDLS and CDR2 as YYNGEE. For the CDR3, the DNA is TGTGCCAGCAGCGTACTCGGAGATACGCAGTATTTT. Translation: CASSVLGDTQYF. Full variable domain (remainder filled in from reference TRBV9 and TRBJ2-3): DSGVTQTPKHLITATGQRVTLRCSPRSGDLSVYWYQQSLDQGLQFLIQYYNGEERAKGNILERFSAQQFPDLHSELNLSSLELGDSALYFCASSVLGDTQYFGPGTRLTVL.

This chain links TRBV2 with TRBJ2-7; tentatively, D is TRBD1 (5 bases). There are 14 residues in the CDR3. The germline V and J ends were trimmed by 10 bases and 0 bases, with 16 bases remaining between them. Germline V gives CDR1 SNHLY, CDR2 FYNNEI. CDR3 in DNA: TGTGCCATAAGCGACAGTCTGAGCTCCTACGAGCAGTACTTC. It translates to CAISDSLSSYEQYF.

The gene calls are TRBV20-1 and TRBJ2-1; D unresolved. This CDR3 contains 14 residues. CDR1 is DFQATT, CDR2 SNEGSKA, per germline (reference sequence). With 0 bases removed from V and 0 bases from J, the gap between germline ends came to 6 bases. CDR3 sequence reads: CSARDGPSYNEQFF. CDR3 DNA: TGCAGTGCTAGAGATGGTCCCTCCTACAATGAGCAGTTCTTC.

This clonotype appeared a few times. The chain is built from TRBV20-1 and TRBJ2-7, with 14 positions matching TRBD2. This CDR3 comprises 14 residues. J gave up 3 bases and V 4 bases, and 2 bases lay outside the gene matches. From germline, CDR1 is DFQATT and CDR2 SNEGSKA (reference sequence). In DNA, the CDR3 is TGCAGTGCTACGACTAGCGGGAGGGTCTACGAGCAGTACTTC. Amino acids: CSATTSGRVYEQYF.

This clonotype was recorded a few times. This sequence joins TRBV9 and TRBJ2-7, with 15 bases fitting TRBD2. Unmatched junction bases numbered 7, after V lost 4 bases and J lost 5 bases. This CDR3 region has 16 residues. Germline V gene lookup returns CDR1 SGDLS and CDR2 YYNGEE. The CDR3 DNA sequence: TGTGCCAGCAGCTCGGGACTAGCGGGAGGTCCCCACGAGCAGTACTTC. Its translation is CASSSGLAGGPHEQYF.

This clonotype was seen a few times. V and J are TRBV6-2 or TRBV6-3 and TRBJ2-1, with 8 bases matching TRBD2. Germline CDR1 and CDR2: MNHEY and SVGEGT. The CDR3 has 17 amino acids. V trimming: 5 bases; J trimming: 4 bases; junction bases outside the gene matches: 13. The chain's CDR3 is CASSKGREAFRYNEQFF. DNA of the CDR3: TGTGCCAGCAGTAAAGGGCGGGAGGCCTTTCGGTACAATGAGCAGTTCTTC.

Only a few counts were recorded for this clonotype. The chain links TRBV6-2 or TRBV6-3 to TRBJ2-7, with unresolved D. V gave up 6 bases and J gave up 0 bases, with 18 bases separating them. The CDR3 loop spans 16 amino acids. The germline V gene encodes CDR1 MNHEY and CDR2 SVGEGT. The CDR3 here is CASSNPPRPISYEQYF. The CDR3 DNA reads TGTGCCAGCAGCAACCCCCCCAGGCCGATCTCCTACGAGCAGTACTTC.

The CDR3 loop is CSALQGGNQPQHF. Written as DNA, the CDR3 is TGCAGTGCCCTACAGGGGGGCAATCAGCCCCAGCATTTT. This sequence joins TRBV20-1 and TRBJ1-5; 8 bases align to TRBD1. V trimming: 6 bases; J trimming: 2 bases; junction bases outside the gene matches: 3. The CDR3 loop spans 13 amino acids. The germline CDR1 and CDR2 sequences are DFQATT and SNEGSKA (reference sequence).

There are a few counts of this clonotype. The DNA for the CDR3 is TGTGCCAGCAGAACGGGGAAGGGTGCGGGTGAGCAGTTCTTC. Translating gives CASRTGKGAGEQFF. The genes are TRBV12-3 or TRBV12-4 and TRBJ2-1, with D perhaps matching TRBD2 (5 bases). The V end was cut by 6 bases, the J end by 9 bases, with 18 bases between. The CDR3 contains 14 residues.

The chain recombines TRBV20-1 with TRBJ2-7; 8 bases align to TRBD1. The V segment lost 5 bases and the J segment 4 bases; nucleotides outside the gene matches: 10. The germline V gene encodes CDR1 DFQATT and CDR2 SNEGSKA (reference sequence). This CDR3 region has 14 residues. CDR3 nucleotides: TGCAGTGCTCCGCCTGGACAGGGAACATACGAGCAGTACTTC. It codes for CSAPPGQGTYEQYF.

The chain couples TRBV7-9 to TRBJ2-3; the D is unclear. V was clipped by 5 bases and J by 6 bases, with 15 bases between them. The CDR3 is made up of 14 amino acids. The germline gives CDR1 SEHNR, CDR2 FQNEAQ (reference sequence). The CDR3 nucleotides are TGTGCCAGCAGCATTAGTCGCGACATCGATACGCAGTATTTT. Translation gives CASSISRDIDTQYF.

The genes are TRBV6-2 or TRBV6-3 and TRBJ1-1; 7 positions match TRBD1. Per germline, CDR1 MNHEY and CDR2 SVGEGT. Trimming cost V 5 bases and J 7 bases; bases outside gene matches: 10. The CDR3 is made up of 14 amino acids. For the CDR3, the DNA is TGTGCCAGCAGTAGCGGGGACAGCTTCATTGAAGCTTTCTTT. It yields the protein CASSSGDSFIEAFF.